This TCR beta chain was identified during a study of sequential checkpoint blockade in melanoma (dated by TCRdb to the late 2010s). Notes on the research overall: Using 1:1 randomization, the trial assigned patients either to first-line nivolumab followed by ipilimumab (arm A) or to ipilimumab followed by nivolumab (arm B). Maintenance nivolumab came after each of the two trial sequences. TCRbeta immunosequencing was performed on DNA from roughly 90 pretreatment melanoma tumor samples. Roughly 20 patients had matched tumor biopsies taken before treatment and at week 13, after single-agent nivolumab (arm A) or ipilimumab (arm B). About 75% of the matched tumor biopsy pairs taken before and after treatment were from the same lesion. Results the study describes overall, beyond this receptor: Tumor T-cell fraction and clonality were correlated with PD-L1 staining and CD8+ T-cell counts, but not with mutational load. Patients whose tumor T-cell fraction and clonality increased by week 13 were about 30 times more likely to achieve clinical benefit. Among patients in the nivolumab-first arm (arm A), tumor TIL clonality before treatment was associated with response (P = .04). Small sample sizes and reduced statistical power limited the within-arm analyses of tumor T-cell fraction. The model for predicting response that combines TCR metrics with mutation burden needs to be validated in larger, independent patient cohorts.

The CDR3 measures 14 amino acids from cysteine to phenylalanine. Just CDR3 DNA is preserved here, 42 bases in frame from base 1. V is pared back by 1 base and J by 4 bases, with 11 bases lying between the germline termini. Looking up the germline V gene yields CDR1 KGHSH and CDR2 LQKENI. The treatment or condition label of this sample denotes: randomized to nivolumab then ipilimumab (arm A) or the reverse (arm B). None of the patients in the trial had previously been given DNA-damaging chemotherapy. Samples came from patients with melanoma in CheckMate 064, a randomized, open-label phase II trial of sequential checkpoint blockade. Genomic DNA from formalin-fixed paraffin-embedded (FFPE) tissue samples served as the input for tumor TCR sequencing. TCRbeta CDR3 regions were immunosequenced from genomic DNA with the immunoSEQ Assay. Prior to high-throughput sequencing, genomic DNA was amplified by bias-controlled multiplex PCR. The original methods were these. To quantify the absolute abundance of each unique TCRbeta CDR3 region, the sequences were collapsed and filtered. Clonality, defined as 1 minus Pielou's evenness, was calculated using only productive rearrangements. To compute tumor T-cell fraction, TCRbeta template counts were normalized to usable DNA, with usable DNA estimated from several housekeeping genes. A previously published method was used to identify clones whose frequencies were significantly greater in on-treatment samples than in baseline samples. As stored in TCRdb, this immuneACCESS dataset retains in-frame rearrangements with V and J assigned. A fraction of the clones does not appear; measured against another copy, unresolved V genes explain less than half of the discrepancy, and the remainder lacks a known reason. The V and J calls and clone size come from that table; D and trimming were worked out from the DNA. For this sample the table gives more than 2,000 clones, of which 20% to 25% were detected only once. Together, the top ten hold roughly 4.3% of the sample.

In regard to this clone: The clone's antigen remains unknown. No much larger clonotype is one base removed from it; base qualities were not supplied. Other DNA sequences within the sample encode an identical CDR3.

In this chain, TRBV18 is recombined with TRBJ2-7; possibly the D gene is TRBD1, per 5 matching bases. This TCR derives from a human donor with melanoma. Sample: tumor tissue (inferred from file names), taken from a patient given nivolumab and ipilimumab in sequence. The DNA sequence is as follows: TGTGCCAGCTCACCACTGGGGCGTCGGTACGAGCAGTACTTC. Its protein product is CASSPLGRRYEQYF.